The rows below give T cell receptor beta chains drawn from one sample of a study of T cell responses to AZD1222 COVID-19 vaccine. Using immunoSEQ multiplex PCR, the repertoire was profiled, and TCRdb retains in-frame clones only, with some absent. The data hold around 120,000 clones, with approximately 83% observed a single time. Here the sequenced sample was peripheral blood, taken on day 0 of AZD1222 vaccination. The receptor set was obtained from an adult in good health. The CDR3 runs from the conserved cysteine through the conserved F or W. The D gene is left open where the match is weak. Size values are once, few and many counts, or a class for expanded clones, and some rows have none.

clone_size	v_call	cdr3_length	d_call	j_call	cdr3_aa	cdr3_nt
few	TRBV10-3	12	.	TRBJ1-5	CAISDSNQPQHF	TGTGCCATCAGTGATAGCAATCAGCCCCAGCATTTT
.	TRBV6-5	11	.	TRBJ2-3	CASSWADTQYF	TGTGCCAGCAGTTGGGCAGATACGCAGTATTTT
.	TRBV20-1	13	.	TRBJ1-1	CSASHRMNTEAFF	TGCAGTGCTAGTCATAGAATGAACACTGAAGCTTTCTTT
.	TRBV30	13	.	TRBJ1-5	CAWSDQINQPQHF	TGTGCCTGGAGTGACCAGATTAATCAGCCCCAGCATTTT
.	TRBV14	14	TRBD2	TRBJ2-7	CASSRRSGDYEQYF	TGTGCCAGCAGCCGCCGGAGCGGGGACTACGAGCAGTACTTC
.	TRBV20-1	11	TRBD2	TRBJ2-7	CSADREDEQYF	TGCAGTGCCGACCGGGAGGACGAGCAGTACTTC
.	TRBV9	16	TRBD2	TRBJ2-3	CASSATSGSQQDTQYF	TGTGCCAGCAGCGCTACTAGCGGGAGTCAGCAAGATACGCAGTATTTT
.	TRBV19	13	.	TRBJ1-2	CASSMGETYGYTF	TGTGCCAGTAGTATGGGCGAGACCTATGGCTACACCTTC
.	TRBV3-1/TRBV3-2	15	TRBD1	TRBJ1-2	CASSQVVQGASGYTF	TGTGCCAGCAGCCAAGTCGTCCAGGGGGCTTCGGGCTACACCTTC
.	TRBV15	15	TRBD1	TRBJ1-5	CATSPKRTGLSAQHF	TGTGCCACCAGCCCAAAGAGGACAGGCCTCTCCGCCCAGCATTTT
.	TRBV18	12	.	TRBJ2-1	CASRQGTNEQFF	TGTGCCAGCCGTCAAGGGACGAATGAGCAGTTCTTC
.	TRBV5-1	15	.	TRBJ2-5	CASSLVVRVQETQYF	TGCGCCAGCAGCTTGGTGGTCAGGGTTCAGGAGACCCAGTACTTC
.	TRBV7-3	18	.	TRBJ1-5	CASSPPGGSFYSNQPQHF	TGTGCCAGCAGCCCGCCCGGCGGCAGCTTTTATAGCAATCAGCCCCAGCATTTT
.	TRBV24-1	16	.	TRBJ2-1	CATKVDRPISYNEQFF	TGTGCCACCAAGGTAGACCGGCCCATCTCCTACAATGAGCAGTTCTTC
few	TRBV5-4	15	.	TRBJ1-6	CASSTGRWVISPLHF	TGTGCCAGCAGCACCGGACGGTGGGTAATTTCACCCCTCCACTTT
.	TRBV7-3	15	TRBD1	TRBJ2-2	CASSKGQGRTGELFF	TGTGCCAGCAGCAAGGGACAGGGGAGGACCGGGGAGCTGTTTTTT
once	TRBV6-5	15	.	TRBJ1-1	CASSSEGGGKSKAFF	TGTGCCAGCAGTTCAGAAGGGGGAGGTAAATCAAAAGCTTTCTTT
.	TRBV11-3	16	TRBD2	TRBJ2-4	CASSYLAGGRRNIQYF	TGTGCCAGCAGCTATCTAGCGGGAGGACGACGGAACATTCAGTACTTC
.	TRBV21-1	13	.	TRBJ1-1	CALTGGGRTEAFF	TGTGCCCTGACAGGAGGAGGGAGGACTGAAGCTTTCTTT